Below, one T cell receptor beta chain is given with its context. TCRdb's copy holds only in-frame clones and misses some; the assay was immunoSEQ multiplex PCR. The sample contains 150,000 or so clones, roughly four fifths of which appear only once. This record comes from a study of blood T cell repertoires in COVID-19. The V end lost 2 bases, the J end lost 5 bases, and 21 bases lay between the germline ends. This CDR3 spans 17 amino acids. Germline V lookup: CDR1 MDHEN, CDR2 SYDVKM. The V and J genes are TRBV28 and TRBJ1-1; possible D gene TRBD1, 5 bases. The sample was peripheral blood. The sequence derives from a human donor in a cohort sampled during active COVID-19. The DNA of the CDR3 is TGTGCCAGCAGTTTAGCAAGCTGGGGCGCGATGGGGACTGAAGCTTTCTTT. Its protein product is CASSLASWGAMGTEAFF.